What follows are 2 T cell receptor delta chains derived from one specimen sequenced in a study of gamma-delta T cells after stem cell transplantation. TCRdb re-processed the RT-PCR reads using CATT. The sample holds 11,000 or so delta-chain clones; 1% to 1.5% are singletons and the top ten take about 9.3%. Sequenced material: gamma-delta T cells. The receptor set was obtained from a human donor. It is not recorded whose cells these are; they may come from a transplant donor.

In its sample, this clone was seen a few times. A far larger clone is off by one base, so a read error is likely. The same CDR3 also results from other DNA sequences found in this sample. The rearrangement links TRDV2 to TRDJ1, with TRDD3 identical over 9 bases. The germline V gene encodes CDR1 GEAIGNYY and CDR2 EKD. This CDR3 is 18 amino acids long. V lost 1 base to trimming and J lost 0 bases; unmatched junction nucleotides: 11. The chain's CDR3 is CACDTISTGGPYTDKLIF. In nucleotides, the CDR3 is TGTGCCTGTGACACTATAAGTACTGGGGGACCCTACACCGATAAACTCATCTTT.

By sample fraction, this clone is medium-sized. The J gene is TRDJ1, the V gene TRDV2; TRDD3 matches at 10 bases. The germline V gene has CDR1 GEAIGNYY and CDR2 EKD. The V gene end was trimmed by 3 bases and the J gene end by 0 bases; junction bases not matched to a gene: 9. The CDR3 length is 17 residues. CDR3 in DNA: TGTGCCTGTGACCCAGCGGGTACTGGGGGATACACCGATAAACTCATCTTT. This encodes CACDPAGTGGYTDKLIF.